Presented here are 27 T cell receptor beta chains from one specimen sequenced in a study of blood T cell repertoires in COVID-19. TCRdb's copy holds only in-frame clones and misses some; the assay was immunoSEQ multiplex PCR. Among around 300,000 clones, about 87% were seen once, and the ten largest hold around 5%. Material for sequencing was PBMCs or T cells enriched from blood (not recorded which). The receptor set was obtained from a man younger than 40 who had recovered from COVID-19.

Only one count was recorded for this clone. This sequence joins TRBV29-1 and TRBJ2-7; 13 bases are a match to TRBD2. Germline V gene sequence: CDR1 SQVTM, CDR2 ANQGSEA. This CDR3 is 16 amino acids long. The V gene end was trimmed by 4 bases and the J gene end by 2 bases; junction bases not matched to a gene: 8. CDR3 amino acids: CSVGTSGGAGAYEQYF. Here the CDR3 DNA reads TGCAGCGTTGGGACTAGCGGGGGAGCTGGTGCCTACGAGCAGTACTTC.

The rearrangement links TRBV9 to TRBJ2-3, with D tentatively TRBD2 (6 bases). There are 15 residues in the CDR3. With 1 base removed from V and 0 bases from J, the gap between germline ends came to 9 bases. Germline lookup yields CDR1 SGDLS and CDR2 YYNGEE. The DNA of the CDR3 is TGTGCCAGCAGCGTAACGGGGGTCAGCACAGATACGCAGTATTTT. Its protein is CASSVTGVSTDTQYF.

The genes are TRBV12-5 and TRBJ2-3, with a tentative D call TRBD1 (6 bases). The germline V and J ends were trimmed by 3 bases and 7 bases, with 11 bases remaining between them. Germline lookup yields CDR1 LGHNT and CDR2 FRNRAP. The CDR3 length is 13 residues. CDR3 residues: CASGFGTTNTQYF. CDR3 bases: TGTGCTAGTGGTTTTGGGACAACGAATACGCAGTATTTT.

V is TRBV24-1 and J is TRBJ2-5; 8 bases line up with TRBD1. Germline V gene data show CDR1 as KGHDR and CDR2 as SFDVKD. Trimming took 4 bases from V and 4 from J; bases not matched to a gene: 7. The CDR3 has 15 residues. The CDR3 loop reads CATSDSGGAGETQYF. CDR3 nucleotides: TGTGCCACCAGTGACTCAGGGGGCGCGGGAGAGACCCAGTACTTC.

The J gene is TRBJ1-4, the V gene TRBV19, with a weak D call TRBD1 (5 bases). Trimming pared 8 bases from V and 8 bases from J, leaving 15 bases between. Germline V lookup: CDR1 LNHDA, CDR2 SQIVND (reference sequence). The CDR3 has 13 amino acids. CDR3 nucleotides: TGTGCCAGTGGAAAGGGGCGTCAGGAAAAACTGTTTTTT. Translated, it gives CASGKGRQEKLFF.

The V gene is TRBV2, the J gene TRBJ2-5; TRBD2 agrees at 8 bases. CDR1 is SNHLY and CDR2 is FYNNEI in the germline V gene. CDR3 length equals 15 residues. V was pared by 5 bases and J by 4 bases, with 9 bases of the junction left unmatched. DNA for the CDR3: TGTGCCAGCAGTCCACCGGGACTAGGGGGAGAGACCCAGTACTTC. It translates to CASSPPGLGGETQYF.

This chain links TRBV7-8 with TRBJ2-1, with TRBD1 matching 9 bases. This CDR3 region has 16 residues. In germline, CDR1 is SGHVS, CDR2 FQNEAQ. J gave up 3 bases and V 5 bases, and 8 bases lay outside the gene matches. CDR3 in DNA: TGTGCCAGCAGCATTATACAGGGGGCGGGCTACAATGAGCAGTTCTTC. Protein: CASSIIQGAGYNEQFF.

The rearrangement joins TRBV11-2 to TRBJ1-2; 7 bases line up with TRBD1. Unmatched junction bases numbered 26, after V lost 5 bases and J lost 8 bases. The CDR3 extends over 19 amino acids. In germline, CDR1 is SGHAT, CDR2 FQNNGV. CDR3 loop: CASSQASGRDRLTFYGYTF. CDR3 in DNA: TGTGCCAGCAGCCAAGCTAGTGGGCGGGACAGACTGACCTTTTACGGCTACACCTTC.

The gene calls are TRBV18 and TRBJ1-3, with TRBD1 matching 8 bases. The CDR3 sequence is 18 residues long. The V gene end was trimmed by 0 bases and the J gene end by 4 bases; junction bases not matched to a gene: 11. Germline V gene sequence: CDR1 KGHSH, CDR2 LQKENI. CDR3 loop: CASSPPVGTGSGGNTIYF. CDR3 in DNA: TGTGCCAGCTCACCACCGGTCGGGACAGGTTCGGGAGGAAACACCATATATTTT. Full variable domain (rest looked up from reference TRBV18 and TRBJ1-3): NAGVMQNPRHLVRRRGQEARLRCSPMKGHSHVYWYRQLPEEGLKFMVYLQKENIIDESGMPKERFSAEFPKEGPSILRIQQVVRGDSAAYFCASSPPVGTGSGGNTIYFGEGSWLTVV.

This chain joins TRBV10-2 and TRBJ1-1; D is perhaps TRBD1 (6 bases). The ends were cut back, 6 bases at V and 5 bases at J, with 19 bases in the middle. Germline V gene sequence: CDR1 WSHSY, CDR2 SAAADI. The CDR3 has 15 residues. The CDR3 nucleotides read TGCGCCAGCAGGTCTCGCACGCCGGGACATACTGAAGCTTTCTTT. It yields the protein CASRSRTPGHTEAFF.

The gene calls are TRBV6-1 and TRBJ2-5, with 8 nucleotides matching TRBD2. The CDR3 extends over 16 amino acids. The germline V gene has CDR1 MNHNS and CDR2 SASEGT. Trimming removed 0 bases from V and 5 bases from J; junction bases left unmatched: 8. The CDR3 DNA reads TGTGCCAGCAGTGAAGCTATGCGGGGGGCCTGGGAGACCCAGTACTTC. Translated: CASSEAMRGAWETQYF.

This clone was observed a few times. V gene TRBV5-1 combines with J gene TRBJ2-1, with 7 nucleotides matching TRBD1. CDR3 size: 15 residues. The V segment lost 1 base and the J segment 1 base; nucleotides outside the gene matches: 2. CDR1 SGHRS and CDR2 YFSETQ come from the germline V gene. CDR3 loop: CASSLKQGSYNEQFF. The DNA for the CDR3 is TGCGCCAGCAGCTTGAAACAGGGGTCCTACAATGAGCAGTTCTTC.

The chain combines TRBV7-9 with TRBJ1-3; no clear D gene. This CDR3 has 13 residues. With 1 base removed from V and 2 bases from J, the gap between germline ends came to 3 bases. CDR1 SEHNR and CDR2 FQNEAQ come from the germline V gene (reference sequence). The CDR3 coding sequence is TGTGCCAGCAGCTTAGTAGCTGGAAACACCATATATTTT. It is translated as CASSLVAGNTIYF. The complete variable domain, with remaining parts taken from reference TRBV7-9 and TRBJ1-3, reads DTGVSQNPRHKITKRGQNVTFRCDPISEHNRLYWYRQTLGQGPEFLTYFQNEAQLEKSRLLSDRFSAERPKGSFSTLEIQRTEQGDSAMYLCASSLVAGNTIYFGEGSWLTVV.

The chain recombines TRBV5-5 with TRBJ2-7; a possible D gene is TRBD2 (6 bases). CDR1 is SGHKS and CDR2 is YYEKEE in the germline V gene (reference sequence). The CDR3 length is 16 residues. The V end was cut by 4 bases, the J end by 2 bases, with 19 bases between. The CDR3 DNA is TGTGCCAGCAGCCCGCTCGGAGGTGCGGGAACCTACGAGCAGTACTTC. Translating gives CASSPLGGAGTYEQYF.

The genes are TRBV7-9 and TRBJ1-2, with D possibly being TRBD1 (5 bases). V lost 1 base, J lost 1 base, and 13 bases lay in between. CDR1 and CDR2 from the germline V gene are SEHNR and FQNEAQ (reference sequence). The CDR3 contains 16 residues. This CDR3 is CASSLDRGRNNYGYTF. Written as DNA, the CDR3 is TGTGCCAGCAGCTTAGATAGGGGCAGGAATAACTATGGCTACACCTTC.

The chain recombines TRBV4-2 with TRBJ1-2; D perhaps matches TRBD1 (6 bases). Looked up from germline, CDR1 is LGHNA and CDR2 is YNFKEQ. This CDR3 is 14 amino acids long. Trimming took off 4 bases at V and 3 bases at J, with 12 bases between the two ends. CDR3 in amino acids: CASSLSGVDYGYTF. CDR3 sequence (DNA): TGTGCCAGCAGCCTGTCAGGGGTCGACTATGGCTACACCTTC.

Comments on this clone: Other DNA sequences within the sample encode an identical CDR3. J is TRBJ2-5 and V is TRBV11-3, with D perhaps TRBD1 (6 bases). The V end lost 5 bases, the J end lost 1 base, and 8 bases lay between the germline ends. This CDR3 is 13 amino acids long. CDR1 is SGHNT, CDR2 YENEEA, per germline. CDR3 in amino acids: CASSLDSQETQYF. The CDR3 DNA is TGTGCCAGCAGCCTGGACAGCCAAGAGACCCAGTACTTC.

In this sample, this clone turned up a few times. The rearrangement links TRBV4-2 to TRBJ1-6; 8 bases match TRBD1. The V gene's germline CDR1 is LGHNA and CDR2 YNFKEQ. Germline trimming cut 4 bases from V and 8 bases from J; bases unmatched to any gene: 4. CDR3 length: 14 amino acids. DNA of the CDR3: TGTGCCAGCAGCCTGGACAGGGAAGATTCACCCCTCCACTTT. It specifies CASSLDREDSPLHF.

The chain is built from TRBV3-1 (or the pseudogene TRBV3-2) and TRBJ2-1; the match to TRBD2 covers 13 bases. This CDR3 has 15 residues. Germline V gene data show CDR1 as LGHDT and CDR2 as YNNKEL (reference sequence). V shed 5 bases, J shed 8 bases, and the junction held 6 bases outside the gene matches. The CDR3 DNA reads as TGTGCCAGCAGCTACACTAGCGGGGGGGCCGATGAGCAGTTCTTC. It yields the protein CASSYTSGGADEQFF.

The genes are TRBV19 and TRBJ2-7; the D gene is possibly TRBD1 (5 bases). The CDR3 spans 14 residues. The germline CDR1 and CDR2 sequences are LNHDA and SQIVND (reference sequence). Trimming stripped 6 bases from V and 2 bases from J, with 14 bases between. The CDR3 DNA reads as TGTGCCAGTAGCCTACTCCGACAGCCCTACGAGCAGTACTTC. It translates to CASSLLRQPYEQYF.

This rearrangement joins TRBV6-5 to TRBJ2-7, with 8 nucleotides matching TRBD1. The germline gives CDR1 MNHEY, CDR2 SVGAGI. Trimming took 1 base from V and 3 from J; bases not matched to a gene: 8. The CDR3 covers 16 residues. CDR3 nucleotide sequence: TGTGCCAGCAGTTACTTGGGGACAGGTTTGCTCTACGAGCAGTACTTC. It codes for CASSYLGTGLLYEQYF.

The V call is TRBV7-2, the J call TRBJ1-2; tentatively, D is TRBD1 (6 bases). CDR1 is SGHTA, CDR2 FQGNSA, per germline. Trimming left V 8 bases short and J 5 bases short, with 18 bases between. The CDR3 covers 14 residues. CDR3 nucleotide sequence: TGTGCCAGCCAGTTGGGGGGGGGCCCTTATGGCTACACCTTC. It translates to CASQLGGGPYGYTF.

The chain recombines TRBV2 with TRBJ2-1, with TRBD1 as a possible D gene (5 bases). This CDR3 contains 12 residues. Germline CDR1 reads SNHLY; CDR2 reads FYNNEI. Trimming left V 7 bases short and J 7 bases short, with 11 bases between. The CDR3 sequence: CASNQGRNEQFF. CDR3 nucleotide sequence: TGTGCCAGCAATCAGGGTAGGAATGAGCAGTTCTTC. Using reference TRBV2 and TRBJ2-1 for the parts outside the CDR3, the full variable domain is EPEVTQTPSHQVTQMGQEVILRCVPISNHLYFYWYRQILGQKVEFLVSFYNNEISEKSEIFDDQFSVERPDGSNFTLKIRSTKLEDSAMYFCASNQGRNEQFFGPGTRLTVL.

The chain uses TRBV9 and TRBJ1-1; D unclear. The CDR3 runs to 14 residues. Trimming removed 2 bases from V and 1 base from J, with 9 bases in between. Germline CDR1 is SGDLS and CDR2 is YYNGEE. The CDR3 spells CASSVLAENTEAFF. The CDR3 region has the DNA TGTGCCAGCAGCGTTCTGGCCGAGAACACTGAAGCTTTCTTT.

The chain recombines TRBV11-2 with TRBJ2-1; no definite D call. This CDR3 comprises 11 residues. V was clipped by 2 bases and J by 8 bases, with 4 bases between them. Looked up from germline, CDR1 is SGHAT and CDR2 is FQNNGV. CDR3: CASSLRDEQFF. The CDR3, as DNA: TGTGCCAGCAGCTTACGCGATGAGCAGTTCTTC.

V usage is TRBV5-4 and J usage is TRBJ1-4, with 7 bases fitting TRBD1. V lost 4 bases and J lost 6; bases outside the gene matches: 6. This CDR3 contains 14 residues. In germline, CDR1 is SGHNT, CDR2 YYREEE (reference sequence). The CDR3 spells CASSRGQGDEKLFF. The CDR3 bases are TGTGCCAGCAGCAGGGGGCAGGGAGATGAAAAACTGTTTTTT.

This rearrangement joins TRBV2 to TRBJ1-3; 8 nucleotides line up with TRBD1. The CDR3 spans 13 residues. The germline CDR1 and CDR2 sequences are SNHLY and FYNNEI. Unmatched junction bases numbered 3, after V lost 9 bases and J lost 2 bases. CDR3 amino acids: CARKTGAGNTIYF. The CDR3 DNA follows: TGTGCCAGGAAGACAGGGGCTGGAAACACCATATATTTT.